Sequencing of this T cell receptor (beta chain) was carried out in a study of blood T cell repertoires in COVID-19. The CDR3 contains 13 residues. The germline gives CDR1 MNHEY, CDR2 SVGAGI. V lost 5 bases and J lost 7, with 12 bases in between. This table comes from immunoSEQ multiplex PCR, and its TCRdb copy is limited to in-frame clones, with some not included. This repertoire shows about 210,000 clones, over 60% found once; its top ten account for 5.5% to 8.5%. This rearrangement joins TRBV6-5 to TRBJ1-3; D gene unclear. The origin of this receptor is a woman aged 70-85 years with acute or convalescent COVID-19. Sequencing was carried out using peripheral blood. The CDR3, as DNA: TGTGCCAGCAGTCCTAACTTCGGGAACACCATATATTTT. This translates into CASSPNFGNTIYF.